The 5 T cell receptor beta chains listed next were all sequenced from one sample in a study of ipilimumab plus nivolumab after autologous stem cell transplantation. The data were produced by immunoSEQ multiplex PCR, yet TCRdb's version contains in-frame clones alone and is incomplete. The sample lists 84,000 or so clones, 83% occurring once. The material was PBMCs, obtained in a trial of ipilimumab plus nivolumab as post-transplant consolidation. Source of these receptors: a male donor with diffuse large B-cell lymphoma.

This clone occurred once. The gene calls are TRBV2 and TRBJ2-7; TRBD2 aligns across 9 bases. Per germline, CDR1 SNHLY and CDR2 FYNNEI. This CDR3 spans 18 amino acids. V dropped 1 base and J dropped 0; count of bases not matched to a gene: 10. CDR3 region: CASSEGGEASGVSYEQYF. The CDR3 coding sequence is TGTGCCAGCAGTGAAGGGGGGGAGGCTAGCGGGGTCTCCTACGAGCAGTACTTC.

J is TRBJ2-1 and V is TRBV2; TRBD2 matches at 8 bases. The V and J ends lost 6 bases and 0 bases, in that order; junction bases with no gene match: 4. In germline, CDR1 is SNHLY, CDR2 FYNNEI. The CDR3 has 15 residues. CDR3 in DNA: TGTGCCAGCAGCATAGCGGGGAGCTCCTACAATGAGCAGTTCTTC. Its protein is CASSIAGSSYNEQFF.

This clone was seen more than once but under ten times. The chain carries TRBV11-2 and TRBJ1-5; 8 bases fit TRBD1. Germline loops: CDR1 SGHAT, CDR2 FQNNGV. V lost 2 bases, J lost 8 bases, and 8 bases stayed unmatched. This CDR3 region has 15 residues. The CDR3 region is CASSLSRGLGEPQHF. CDR3 sequence (DNA): TGTGCCAGCAGCTTAAGCAGGGGGCTTGGGGAGCCCCAGCATTTT.

This clone was counted only a few times. The chain links TRBV27 to TRBJ2-5; D is unclear. Germline V gene data show CDR1 as MNHEY and CDR2 as SMNVEV (reference sequence). V lost 6 bases to trimming and J lost 7 bases, with 21 bases between them. This CDR3 region has 15 residues. This CDR3 reads CASRPLASRLGTQYF. The CDR3 nucleotides read TGTGCCAGCAGGCCGTTGGCTAGTCGACTTGGGACCCAGTACTTC.

The chain recombines TRBV2 with TRBJ1-5; a weak D match, TRBD1 (5 bases). The germline V gene encodes CDR1 SNHLY and CDR2 FYNNEI. Trimming cost V 4 bases and J 5 bases, with 12 bases left between them. The CDR3 extends over 14 amino acids. The CDR3 sequence is CASSVGGGDQPQHF. DNA for the CDR3: TGTGCCAGCAGTGTAGGTGGGGGTGATCAGCCCCAGCATTTT. The full variable domain, in which reference TRBV2 and TRBJ1-5 provide the parts outside the CDR3, is EPEVTQTPSHQVTQMGQEVILRCVPISNHLYFYWYRQILGQKVEFLVSFYNNEISEKSEIFDDQFSVERPDGSNFTLKIRSTKLEDSAMYFCASSVGGGDQPQHFGDGTRLSIL.